This T cell receptor beta chain is drawn from a study of read filtering for tumor transcriptome and immune sequencing. Across the whole study: Per sample, TCR-region reads ranged about 3.5 to 11 million by IR-seq, roughly 80 to 1,300 by RNA-seq. Findings of the study overall: IR-seq and RNA-seq agreed better without single-read clonotypes.

There are many counts of this clonotype. Its matching antigen is unknown. Per the germline V gene, CDR1 is DFQATT and CDR2 is SNEGSKA (reference sequence). The V segment lost 6 bases and the J segment 0 bases; nucleotides outside the gene matches: 10. This CDR3 has 17 residues. Molecular barcoded adaptors covering alpha/delta and beta/gamma chains were used on approximately 440 ng RNA. MiXCR, run by TCRdb on the reads, gives a single entry per CDR3 protein. The sample has about 130,000 distinct CDR3 sequences, approximately 13% seen once; the top ten hold roughly 9.6%. The V gene is TRBV20-1, the J gene TRBJ2-1, with 11 positions matching TRBD2. The specimen was a population of CD138-negative cells sorted from bone marrow. The clonotype was recovered from a donor over 35 with multiple myeloma. CDR3: CSASLAGGHSSYNEQFF. In DNA form, the CDR3 reads TGCAGTGCGTCTCTAGCGGGAGGTCACAGCTCCTACAATGAGCAGTTCTTC.